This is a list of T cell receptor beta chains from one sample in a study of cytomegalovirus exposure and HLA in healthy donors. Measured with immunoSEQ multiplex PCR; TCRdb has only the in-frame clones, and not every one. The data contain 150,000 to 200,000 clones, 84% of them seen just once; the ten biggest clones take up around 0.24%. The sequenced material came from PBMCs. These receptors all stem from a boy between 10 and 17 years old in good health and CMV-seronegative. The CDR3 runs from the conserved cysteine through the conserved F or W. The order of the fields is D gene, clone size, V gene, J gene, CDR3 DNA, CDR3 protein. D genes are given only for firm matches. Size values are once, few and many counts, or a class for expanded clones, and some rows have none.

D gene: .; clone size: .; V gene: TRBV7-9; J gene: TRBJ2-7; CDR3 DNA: TGTGCCAGCAGCCACCAGGGTTTCGAGCAGTACTTC; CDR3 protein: CASSHQGFEQYF
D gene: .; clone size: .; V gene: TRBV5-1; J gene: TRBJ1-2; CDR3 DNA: TGCGCCAGCAGCGCATCACAGGGAATAAACGGCTACACCTTC; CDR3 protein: CASSASQGINGYTF
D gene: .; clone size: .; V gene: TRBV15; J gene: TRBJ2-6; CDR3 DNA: TGTGCCACCAGCAGAGATGTGGGTGGCAGGGGTGGACCTGGGGCCAACGTCCTGACTTTC; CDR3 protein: CATSRDVGGRGGPGANVLTF
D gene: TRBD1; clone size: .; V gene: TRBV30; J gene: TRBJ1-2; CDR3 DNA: TGTGCCTGGATGGAGGACAGGGACTATGGCTACACCTTC; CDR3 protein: CAWMEDRDYGYTF
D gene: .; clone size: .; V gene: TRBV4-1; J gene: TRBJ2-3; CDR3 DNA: TGCGCCAGCAGCCAATTACGAAGCGAAAGCACAGATACGCAGTATTTT; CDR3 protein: CASSQLRSESTDTQYF
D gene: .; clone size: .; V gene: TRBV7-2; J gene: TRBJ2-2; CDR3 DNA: TGTGCCAGCAGCGTTCCGGGGATCCCCGGGGAGCTGTTTTTT; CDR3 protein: CASSVPGIPGELFF
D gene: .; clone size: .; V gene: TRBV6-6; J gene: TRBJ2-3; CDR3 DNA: TGTGCCAGCAGTTATCTTACACGGCTAGTTCAGGATACGCAGTATTTT; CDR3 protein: CASSYLTRLVQDTQYF
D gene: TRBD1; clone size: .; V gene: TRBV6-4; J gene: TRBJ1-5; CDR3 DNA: TGTGCCAGCAGTGCACAGGGGGGTAATCAGCCCCAGCATTTT; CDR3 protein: CASSAQGGNQPQHF
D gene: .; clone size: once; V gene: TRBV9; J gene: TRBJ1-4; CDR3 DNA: TGTGCCAGCAGCCCCCCCGCAGGTGGCAGGGGTAACGAAAAACTGTTTTTT; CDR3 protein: CASSPPAGGRGNEKLFF
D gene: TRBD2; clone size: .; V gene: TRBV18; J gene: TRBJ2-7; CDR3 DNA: TGTGCCAGCTCACCAATAGGGACTAGCGGGGCCTACGAGCAGTACTTC; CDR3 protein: CASSPIGTSGAYEQYF
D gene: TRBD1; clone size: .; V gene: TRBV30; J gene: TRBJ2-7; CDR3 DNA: TGTGCCTGGTCATCGGGACAGGGGCGCTACGAGCAGTACTTC; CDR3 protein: CAWSSGQGRYEQYF
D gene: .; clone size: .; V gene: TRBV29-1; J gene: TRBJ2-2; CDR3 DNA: TGCAGCGCTCCGGAGGACACCGGGGAGCTGTTTTTT; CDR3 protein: CSAPEDTGELFF
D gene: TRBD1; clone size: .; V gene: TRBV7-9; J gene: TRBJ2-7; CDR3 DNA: TGTTCCAGCACCCCTGTTCCGTTTGATTCGACAGGGCCCAACGAGCAGTACTTC; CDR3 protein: CSSTPVPFDSTGPNEQYF
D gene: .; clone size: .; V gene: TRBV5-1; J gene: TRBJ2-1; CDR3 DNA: TGCGCCAGCAGCTTGGCCAGAAGACAACCCAACAATGAGCAGTTCTTC; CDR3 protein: CASSLARRQPNNEQFF
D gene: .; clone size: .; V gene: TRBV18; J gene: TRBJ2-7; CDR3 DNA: TGTGCCAGCTCACGGGCAGGTCCCTACGAGCAGTACTTC; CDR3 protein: CASSRAGPYEQYF
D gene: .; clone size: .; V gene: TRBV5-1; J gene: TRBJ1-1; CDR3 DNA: TGCGCCAGCAGCTTCCTGGGGCAGGGGAGTTCGGACACTGAAGCTTTCTTT; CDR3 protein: CASSFLGQGSSDTEAFF
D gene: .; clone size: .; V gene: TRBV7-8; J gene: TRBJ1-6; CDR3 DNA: TGTGCCAGCAGCATAAGGAGTGCGGCAGACTATAATTCACCCCTCCACTTT; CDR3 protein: CASSIRSAADYNSPLHF
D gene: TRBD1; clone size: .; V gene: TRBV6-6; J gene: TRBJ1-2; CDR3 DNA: TGTGCCACCGACAGGGGCGGATATGGCTACACCTTC; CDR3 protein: CATDRGGYGYTF
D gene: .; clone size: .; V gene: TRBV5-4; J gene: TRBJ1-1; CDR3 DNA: TGTGCCAGCAGCACAATGTGGACAGTGAACACTGAAGCTTTCTTT; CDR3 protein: CASSTMWTVNTEAFF
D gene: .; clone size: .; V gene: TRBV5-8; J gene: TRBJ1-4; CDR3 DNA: TGTGCCAGCAGCACAGGCCTCCGTGAAAAACTGTTTTTT; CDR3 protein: CASSTGLREKLFF
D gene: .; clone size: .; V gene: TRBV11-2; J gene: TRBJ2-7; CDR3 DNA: TGTGCCAGCAGCTACGGACACCAAGACTACGAGCAGTACTTC; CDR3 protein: CASSYGHQDYEQYF
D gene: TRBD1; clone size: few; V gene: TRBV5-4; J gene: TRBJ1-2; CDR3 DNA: TGTGCCAGCAGTTACCGGGACAGGGGGATTTATGGCTACACCTTC; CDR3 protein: CASSYRDRGIYGYTF
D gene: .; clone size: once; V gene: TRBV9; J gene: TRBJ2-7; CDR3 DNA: TGTGCCAGCAGCGTTTATGAGGGCCGCATCCACGAGCAGTACTTC; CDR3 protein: CASSVYEGRIHEQYF
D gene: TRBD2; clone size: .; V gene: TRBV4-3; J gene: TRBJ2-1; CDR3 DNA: TGCGCCAGCAGCCAAAGGACTAGCGGGAACAATGAGCAGTTCTTC; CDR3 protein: CASSQRTSGNNEQFF
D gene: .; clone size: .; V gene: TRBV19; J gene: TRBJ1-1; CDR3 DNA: TGTGCCAGTAGTATAGATCATCTCGGGAAAGAAGCTTTCTTT; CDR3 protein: CASSIDHLGKEAFF
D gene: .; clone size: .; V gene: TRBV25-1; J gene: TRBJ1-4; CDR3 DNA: TGTGCCAGCAGTCTAATAGGGAGAAATGAAAAACTGTTTTTT; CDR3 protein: CASSLIGRNEKLFF
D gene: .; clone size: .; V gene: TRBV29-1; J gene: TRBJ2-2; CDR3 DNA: TGCAGCGTTGTCTCCAGGGGAGCATCCGGGGAGCTGTTTTTT; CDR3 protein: CSVVSRGASGELFF
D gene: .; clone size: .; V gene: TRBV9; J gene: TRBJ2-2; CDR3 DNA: TGTGCCAGCACCACCTATACCAACCTGAACACCGGGGAGCTGTTTTTT; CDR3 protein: CASTTYTNLNTGELFF
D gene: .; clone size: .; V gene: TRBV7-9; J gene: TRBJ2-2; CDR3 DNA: TGTGCCAGCAGCTTAGAAGCCCGGGGGAGGAAGGGGGAGCTGTTTTTT; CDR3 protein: CASSLEARGRKGELFF
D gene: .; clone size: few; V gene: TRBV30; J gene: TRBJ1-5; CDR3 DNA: TGTGCCTGGAGTCAGGCGACAGATCAGCCCCAGCATTTT; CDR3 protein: CAWSQATDQPQHF